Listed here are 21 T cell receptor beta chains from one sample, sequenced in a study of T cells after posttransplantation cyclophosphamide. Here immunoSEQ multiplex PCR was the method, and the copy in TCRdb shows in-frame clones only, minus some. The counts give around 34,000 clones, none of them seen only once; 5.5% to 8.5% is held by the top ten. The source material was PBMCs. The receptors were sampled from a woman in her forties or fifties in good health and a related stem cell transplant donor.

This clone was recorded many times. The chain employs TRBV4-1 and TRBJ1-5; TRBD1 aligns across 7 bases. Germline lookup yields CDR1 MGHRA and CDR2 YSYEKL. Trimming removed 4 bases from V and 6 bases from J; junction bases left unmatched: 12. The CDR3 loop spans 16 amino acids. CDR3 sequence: CASSPSRTGSRQPQHF. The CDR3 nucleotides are TGCGCCAGCAGCCCAAGCAGGACAGGTTCTCGTCAGCCCCAGCATTTT.

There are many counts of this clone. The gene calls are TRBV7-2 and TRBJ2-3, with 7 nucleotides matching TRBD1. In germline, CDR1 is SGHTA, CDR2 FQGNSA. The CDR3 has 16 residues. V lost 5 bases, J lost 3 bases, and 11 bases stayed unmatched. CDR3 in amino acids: CASSPRQGSTTDTQYF. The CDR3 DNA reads TGTGCCAGCAGCCCTCGACAGGGAAGCACGACAGATACGCAGTATTTT.

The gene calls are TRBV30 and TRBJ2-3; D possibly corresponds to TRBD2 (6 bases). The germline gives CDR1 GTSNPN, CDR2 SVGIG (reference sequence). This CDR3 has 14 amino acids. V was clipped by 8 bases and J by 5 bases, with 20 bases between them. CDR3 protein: CAVADLPLGDTQYF. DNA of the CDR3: TGTGCCGTAGCGGACCTTCCTTTGGGAGATACGCAGTATTTT.

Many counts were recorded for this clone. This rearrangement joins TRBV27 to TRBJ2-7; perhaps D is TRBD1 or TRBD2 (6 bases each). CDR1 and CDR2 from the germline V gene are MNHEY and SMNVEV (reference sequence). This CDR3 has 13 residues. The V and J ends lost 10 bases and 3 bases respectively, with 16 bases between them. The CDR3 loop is CATKGGGYYEQYF. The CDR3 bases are TGTGCCACTAAAGGAGGGGGTTACTACGAGCAGTACTTC.

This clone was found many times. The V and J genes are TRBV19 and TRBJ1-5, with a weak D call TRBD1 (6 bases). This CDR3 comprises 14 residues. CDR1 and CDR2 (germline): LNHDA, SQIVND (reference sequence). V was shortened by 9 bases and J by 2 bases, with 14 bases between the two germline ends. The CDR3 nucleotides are TGTGCCAGCGCCAGGGGAGAGGGCAATCAGCCCCAGCATTTT. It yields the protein CASARGEGNQPQHF.

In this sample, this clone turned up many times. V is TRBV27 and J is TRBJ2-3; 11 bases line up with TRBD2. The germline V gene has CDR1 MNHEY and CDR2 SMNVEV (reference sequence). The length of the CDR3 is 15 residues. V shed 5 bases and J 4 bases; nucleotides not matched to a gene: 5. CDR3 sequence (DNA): TGTGCCAGCAGTCTGACTAGCGGGAAATCAGATACGCAGTATTTT. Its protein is CASSLTSGKSDTQYF.

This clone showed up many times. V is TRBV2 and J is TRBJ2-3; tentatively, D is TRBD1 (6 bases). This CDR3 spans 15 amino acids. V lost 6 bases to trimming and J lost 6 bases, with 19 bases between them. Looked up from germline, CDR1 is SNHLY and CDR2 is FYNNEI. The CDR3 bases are TGTGCCAGCAGCGCCGACAGGTCCGGCCCGGATACGCAGTATTTT. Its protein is CASSADRSGPDTQYF.

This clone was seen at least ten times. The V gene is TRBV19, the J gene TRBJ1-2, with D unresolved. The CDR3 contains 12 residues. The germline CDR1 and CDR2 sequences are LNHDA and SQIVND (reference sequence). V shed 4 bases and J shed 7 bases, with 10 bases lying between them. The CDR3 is CASSRLSGGYTF. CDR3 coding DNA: TGTGCCAGTAGTAGACTGTCGGGTGGCTACACCTTC. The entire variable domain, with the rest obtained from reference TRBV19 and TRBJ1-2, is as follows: DGGITQSPKYLFRKEGQNVTLSCEQNLNHDAMYWYRQDPGQGLRLIYYSQIVNDFQKGDIAEGYSVSREKKESFPLTVTSAQKNPTAFYLCASSRLSGGYTFGSGTRLTVV.

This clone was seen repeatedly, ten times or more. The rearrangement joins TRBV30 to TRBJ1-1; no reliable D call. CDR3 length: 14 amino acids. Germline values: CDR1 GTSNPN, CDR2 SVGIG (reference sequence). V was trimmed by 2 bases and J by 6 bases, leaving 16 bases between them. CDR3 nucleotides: TGTGCCTGGAGTCCAGGATCGACCTCCTCTGAAGCTTTCTTT. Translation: CAWSPGSTSSEAFF.

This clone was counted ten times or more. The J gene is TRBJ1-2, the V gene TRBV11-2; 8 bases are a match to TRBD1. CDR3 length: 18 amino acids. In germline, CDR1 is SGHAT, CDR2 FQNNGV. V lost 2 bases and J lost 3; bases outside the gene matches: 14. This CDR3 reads CASSLLGQKRTGYYGYTF. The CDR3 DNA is TGTGCCAGCAGCTTATTAGGGCAAAAGAGGACAGGGTACTATGGCTACACCTTC.

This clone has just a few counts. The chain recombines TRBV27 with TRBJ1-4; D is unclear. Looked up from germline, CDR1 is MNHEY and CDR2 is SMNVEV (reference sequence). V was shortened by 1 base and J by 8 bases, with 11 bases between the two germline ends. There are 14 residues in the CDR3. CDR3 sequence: CASSLFQDGEKLFF. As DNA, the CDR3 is TGTGCCAGCAGTTTATTTCAGGATGGGGAAAAACTGTTTTTT.

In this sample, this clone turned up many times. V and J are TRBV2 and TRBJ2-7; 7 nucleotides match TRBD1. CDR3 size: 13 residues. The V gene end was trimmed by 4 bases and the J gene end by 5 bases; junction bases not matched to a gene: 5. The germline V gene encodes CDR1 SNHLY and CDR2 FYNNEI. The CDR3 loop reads CASSVDRYHEQYF. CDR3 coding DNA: TGTGCCAGCAGTGTGGACAGGTACCACGAGCAGTACTTC.

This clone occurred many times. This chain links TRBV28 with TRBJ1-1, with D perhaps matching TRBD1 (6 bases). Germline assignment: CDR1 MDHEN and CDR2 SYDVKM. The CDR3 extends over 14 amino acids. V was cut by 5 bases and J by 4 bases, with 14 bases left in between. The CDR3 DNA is TGTGCCAGCAGTCTGCCCGGACAGTTCACTGAAGCTTTCTTT. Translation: CASSLPGQFTEAFF.

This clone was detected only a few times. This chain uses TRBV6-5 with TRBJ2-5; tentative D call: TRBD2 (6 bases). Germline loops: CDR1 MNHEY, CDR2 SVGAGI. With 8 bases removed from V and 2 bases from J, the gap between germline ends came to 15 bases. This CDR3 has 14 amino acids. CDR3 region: CASVGGLGQETQYF. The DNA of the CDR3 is TGTGCCAGCGTTGGGGGGTTGGGGCAAGAGACCCAGTACTTC.

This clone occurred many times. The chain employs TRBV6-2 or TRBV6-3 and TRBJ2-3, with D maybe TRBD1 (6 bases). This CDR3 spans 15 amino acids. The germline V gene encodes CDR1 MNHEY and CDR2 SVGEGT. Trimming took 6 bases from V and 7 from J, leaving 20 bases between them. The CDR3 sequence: CASSAARQGPYTQYF. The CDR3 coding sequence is TGTGCCAGCAGCGCCGCCAGGCAGGGGCCTTATACGCAGTATTTT.

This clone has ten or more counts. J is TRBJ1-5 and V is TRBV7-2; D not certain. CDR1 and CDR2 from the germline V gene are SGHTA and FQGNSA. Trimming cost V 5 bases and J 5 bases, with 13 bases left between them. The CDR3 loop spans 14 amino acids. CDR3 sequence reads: CASSRTPQYQPQHF. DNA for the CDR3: TGTGCCAGCAGCCGAACTCCACAGTATCAGCCCCAGCATTTT.

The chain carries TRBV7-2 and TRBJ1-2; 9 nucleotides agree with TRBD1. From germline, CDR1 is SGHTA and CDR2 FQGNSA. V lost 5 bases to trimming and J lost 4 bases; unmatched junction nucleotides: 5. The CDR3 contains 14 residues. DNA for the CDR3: TGTGCCAGCAGCCCCGGGACAGGGCCCTATGGCTACACCTTC. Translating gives CASSPGTGPYGYTF.

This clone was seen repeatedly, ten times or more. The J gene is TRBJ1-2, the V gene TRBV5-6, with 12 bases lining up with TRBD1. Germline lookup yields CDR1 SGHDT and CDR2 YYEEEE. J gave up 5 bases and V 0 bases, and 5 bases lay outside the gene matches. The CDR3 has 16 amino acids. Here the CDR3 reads CASSLAGTGGLYGYTF. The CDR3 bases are TGTGCCAGCAGCTTGGCAGGGACAGGGGGCCTATATGGCTACACCTTC.

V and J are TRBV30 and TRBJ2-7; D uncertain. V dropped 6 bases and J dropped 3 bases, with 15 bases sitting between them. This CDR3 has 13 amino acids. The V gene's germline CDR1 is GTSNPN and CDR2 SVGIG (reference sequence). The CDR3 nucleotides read TGTGCCTGTACCTTTGGCGGTCACTACGAGCAGTACTTC. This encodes CACTFGGHYEQYF.

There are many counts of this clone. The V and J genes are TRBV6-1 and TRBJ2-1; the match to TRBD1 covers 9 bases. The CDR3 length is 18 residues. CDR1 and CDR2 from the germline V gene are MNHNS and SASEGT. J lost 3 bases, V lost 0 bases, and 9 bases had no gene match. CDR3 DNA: TGTGCCAGCAGTGAAGCGTATTTTGGACAGGGGCGCTACAATGAGCAGTTCTTC. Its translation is CASSEAYFGQGRYNEQFF.

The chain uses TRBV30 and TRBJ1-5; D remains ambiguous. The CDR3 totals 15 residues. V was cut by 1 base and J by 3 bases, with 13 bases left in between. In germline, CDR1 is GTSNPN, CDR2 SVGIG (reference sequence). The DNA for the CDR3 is TGTGCCTGGAGTGGTGGAGGCGGTTTCAATCAGCCCCAGCATTTT. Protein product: CAWSGGGGFNQPQHF.